This TCR beta chain was found in a study of shared clonotypes between healthy human individuals. Method: immunoSEQ multiplex PCR; TCRdb's copy keeps in-frame clones and lacks some. The table has under 650,000 clones, roughly 95% seen once. CDR1 and CDR2 from the germline V gene are LNHDA and SQIVND (reference sequence). V was clipped by 4 bases and J by 4 bases; unmatched bases: 7. This CDR3 spans 16 amino acids. The sequence came from a woman in her twenties or thirties in good health. The sequencing input was naive CD4+ T cells sorted from blood. As for subset: CD45RA+ positively selected. The J gene is TRBJ1-5, the V gene TRBV19; 10 nucleotides align to TRBD1. The CDR3 here is CASSTRDRGVNQPQHF. The DNA of the CDR3 is TGTGCCAGTAGTACCCGGGACAGGGGCGTAAATCAGCCCCAGCATTTT.